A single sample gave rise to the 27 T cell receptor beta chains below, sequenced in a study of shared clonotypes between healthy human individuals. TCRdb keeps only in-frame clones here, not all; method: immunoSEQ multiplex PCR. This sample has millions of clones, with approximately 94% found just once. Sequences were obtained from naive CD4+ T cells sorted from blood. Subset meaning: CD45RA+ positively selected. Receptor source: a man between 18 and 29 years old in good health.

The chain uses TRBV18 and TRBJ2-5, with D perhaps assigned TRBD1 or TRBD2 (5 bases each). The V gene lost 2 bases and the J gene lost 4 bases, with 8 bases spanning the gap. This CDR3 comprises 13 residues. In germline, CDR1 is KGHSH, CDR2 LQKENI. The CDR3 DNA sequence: TGTGCCAGCTCACCAAGGGACGGAGAGACCCAGTACTTC. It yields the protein CASSPRDGETQYF.

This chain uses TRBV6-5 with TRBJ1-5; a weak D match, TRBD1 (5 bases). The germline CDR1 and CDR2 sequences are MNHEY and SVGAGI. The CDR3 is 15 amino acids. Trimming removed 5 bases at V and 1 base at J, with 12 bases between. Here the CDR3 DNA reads TGTGCCAGCAGTAGGGGCGGAGGAAGCAATCAGCCCCAGCATTTT. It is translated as CASSRGGGSNQPQHF.

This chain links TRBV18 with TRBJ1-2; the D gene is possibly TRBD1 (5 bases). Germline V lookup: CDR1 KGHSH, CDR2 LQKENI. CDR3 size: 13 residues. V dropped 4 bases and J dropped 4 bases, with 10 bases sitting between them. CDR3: CASSLTQVYGYTF. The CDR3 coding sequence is TGTGCCAGCTCACTCACACAGGTCTATGGCTACACCTTC.

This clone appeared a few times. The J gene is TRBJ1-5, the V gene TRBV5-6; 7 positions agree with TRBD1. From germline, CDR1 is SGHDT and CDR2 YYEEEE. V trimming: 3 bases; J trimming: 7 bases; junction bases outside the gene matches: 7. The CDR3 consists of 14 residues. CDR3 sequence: CASSSGTAVQPQHF. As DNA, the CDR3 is TGTGCCAGCAGCTCAGGGACAGCGGTGCAGCCCCAGCATTTT.

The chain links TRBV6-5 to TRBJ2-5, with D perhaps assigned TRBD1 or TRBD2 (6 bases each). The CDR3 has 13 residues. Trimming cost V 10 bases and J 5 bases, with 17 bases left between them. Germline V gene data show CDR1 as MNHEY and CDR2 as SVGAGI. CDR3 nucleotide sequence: TGTGCCACCGGAGGGGGACCACAGGAGACCCAGTACTTC. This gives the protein CATGGGPQETQYF.

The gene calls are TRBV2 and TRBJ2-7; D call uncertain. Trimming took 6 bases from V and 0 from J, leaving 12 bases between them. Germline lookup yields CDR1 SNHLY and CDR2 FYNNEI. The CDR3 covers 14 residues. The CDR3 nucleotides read TGTGCCAGCAGCGGAACACGGAGCTCCTACGAGCAGTACTTC. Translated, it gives CASSGTRSSYEQYF.

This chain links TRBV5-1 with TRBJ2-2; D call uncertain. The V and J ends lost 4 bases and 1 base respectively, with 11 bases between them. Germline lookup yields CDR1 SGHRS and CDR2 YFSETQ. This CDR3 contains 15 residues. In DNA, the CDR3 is TGCGCCAGCAGCCCCCTGACTGGGAACACCGGGGAGCTGTTTTTT. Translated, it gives CASSPLTGNTGELFF.

CDR3 nucleotide sequence: TGTGCCAGCAGCCACCAGAATGAGCAGTTCTTC. The encoded protein is CASSHQNEQFF. This chain links TRBV7-2 with TRBJ2-1; D not resolved. Trimming shortened V by 5 bases and J by 7 bases, and 6 bases separated the two germline ends. The CDR3 extends over 11 amino acids. Germline-derived CDR1 and CDR2 are SGHTA and FQGNSA.

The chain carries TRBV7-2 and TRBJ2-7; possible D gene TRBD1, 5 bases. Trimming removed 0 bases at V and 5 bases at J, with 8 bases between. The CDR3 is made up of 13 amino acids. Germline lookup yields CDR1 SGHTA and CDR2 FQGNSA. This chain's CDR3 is CASSLAAGHEQYF. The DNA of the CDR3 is TGTGCCAGCAGCTTAGCCGCAGGGCACGAGCAGTACTTC.

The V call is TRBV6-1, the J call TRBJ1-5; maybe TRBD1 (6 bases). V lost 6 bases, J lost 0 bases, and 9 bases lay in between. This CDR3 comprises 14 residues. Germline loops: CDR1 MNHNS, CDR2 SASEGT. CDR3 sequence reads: CASRDSNSNQPQHF. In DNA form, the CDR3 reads TGTGCCAGCAGGGACAGTAATAGCAATCAGCCCCAGCATTTT.

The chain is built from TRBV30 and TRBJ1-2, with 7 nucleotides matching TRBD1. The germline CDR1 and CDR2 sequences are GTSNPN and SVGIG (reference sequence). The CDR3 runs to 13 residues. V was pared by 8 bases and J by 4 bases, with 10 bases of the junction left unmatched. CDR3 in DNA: TGTGCCGCCGAGACAGGGACCATCTATGGCTACACCTTC. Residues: CAAETGTIYGYTF.

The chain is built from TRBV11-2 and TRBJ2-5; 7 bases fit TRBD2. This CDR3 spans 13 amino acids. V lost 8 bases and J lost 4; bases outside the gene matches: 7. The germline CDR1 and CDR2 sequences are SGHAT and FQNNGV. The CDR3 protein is CASAPGGLETQYF. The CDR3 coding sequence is TGTGCCAGCGCCCCCGGGGGGTTAGAGACCCAGTACTTC.

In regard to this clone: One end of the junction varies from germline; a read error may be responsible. Here the CDR3 reads CASSLGVGPAYNEQFF. The CDR3 DNA is TGTGCTAGCAGCTTAGGGGTTGGGCCAGCCTACAATGAGCAGTTCTTC. The rearrangement links TRBV7-7 to TRBJ2-1; D perhaps matches TRBD1 (5 bases). Germline loops: CDR1 SSHAT, CDR2 FNYEAQ (reference sequence). This CDR3 contains 16 residues.

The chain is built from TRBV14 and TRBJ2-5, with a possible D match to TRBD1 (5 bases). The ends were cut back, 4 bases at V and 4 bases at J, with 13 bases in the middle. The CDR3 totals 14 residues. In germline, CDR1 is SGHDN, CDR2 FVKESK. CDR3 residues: CASSRRQLSETQYF. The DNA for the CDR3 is TGTGCCAGCAGCCGAAGACAGCTCTCAGAGACCCAGTACTTC.

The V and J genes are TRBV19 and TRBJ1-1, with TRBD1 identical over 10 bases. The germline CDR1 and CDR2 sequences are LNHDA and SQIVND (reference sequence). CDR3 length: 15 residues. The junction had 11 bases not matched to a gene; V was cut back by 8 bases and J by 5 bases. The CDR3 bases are TGTGCCAGTGGCTTAGGAGGACAGGGGGTTACTGAAGCTTTCTTT. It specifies CASGLGGQGVTEAFF.

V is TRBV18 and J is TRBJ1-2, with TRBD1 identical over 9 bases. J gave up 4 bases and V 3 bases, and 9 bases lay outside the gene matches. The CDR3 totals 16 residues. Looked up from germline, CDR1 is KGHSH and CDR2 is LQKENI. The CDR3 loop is CASSPPTGGSVYGYTF. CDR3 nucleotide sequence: TGTGCCAGCTCACCTCCGACAGGGGGGAGTGTCTATGGCTACACCTTC.

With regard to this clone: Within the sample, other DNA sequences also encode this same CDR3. The CDR3 DNA sequence: TGTGCCAGCAGCTTGGGTCAGAGCTCCTACAATGAGCAGTTCTTC. Its protein product is CASSLGQSSYNEQFF. V is TRBV5-4 and J is TRBJ2-1, with unresolved D. This CDR3 contains 15 residues. Trimming stripped 0 bases from V and 0 bases from J, with 7 bases between. Per germline, CDR1 SGHNT and CDR2 YYREEE (reference sequence).

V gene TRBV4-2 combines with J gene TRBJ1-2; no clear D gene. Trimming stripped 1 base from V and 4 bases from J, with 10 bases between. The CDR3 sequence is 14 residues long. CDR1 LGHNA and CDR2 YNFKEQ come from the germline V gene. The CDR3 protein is CASSQVGPGYGYTF. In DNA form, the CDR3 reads TGTGCCAGCAGCCAAGTAGGGCCCGGCTATGGCTACACCTTC.

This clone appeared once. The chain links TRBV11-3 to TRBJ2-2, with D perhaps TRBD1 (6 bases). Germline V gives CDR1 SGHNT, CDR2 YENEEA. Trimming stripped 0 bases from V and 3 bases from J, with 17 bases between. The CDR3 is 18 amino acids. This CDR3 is CASSLDGTTGPDTGELFF. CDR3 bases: TGTGCCAGCAGCTTAGATGGGACCACAGGGCCGGACACCGGGGAGCTGTTTTTT.

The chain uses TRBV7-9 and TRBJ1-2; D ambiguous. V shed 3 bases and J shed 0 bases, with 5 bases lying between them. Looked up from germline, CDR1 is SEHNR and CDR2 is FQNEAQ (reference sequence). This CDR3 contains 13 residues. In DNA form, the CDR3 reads TGTGCCAGCAGCTTGAGCTCTAACTATGGCTACACCTTC. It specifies CASSLSSNYGYTF.

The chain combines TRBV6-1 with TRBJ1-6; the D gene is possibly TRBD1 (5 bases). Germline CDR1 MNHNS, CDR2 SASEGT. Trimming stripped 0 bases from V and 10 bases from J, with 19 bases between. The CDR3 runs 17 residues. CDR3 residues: CASSEARTRQAGSPLHF. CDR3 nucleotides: TGTGCCAGCAGTGAAGCGCGGACACGCCAGGCAGGATCACCCCTCCACTTT.

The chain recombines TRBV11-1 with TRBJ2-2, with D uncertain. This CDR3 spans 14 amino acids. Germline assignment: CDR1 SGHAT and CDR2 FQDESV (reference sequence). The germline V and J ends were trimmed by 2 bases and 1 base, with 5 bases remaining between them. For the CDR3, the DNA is TGTGCCAGCAGCTTATTCCAGAACACCGGGGAGCTGTTTTTT. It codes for CASSLFQNTGELFF. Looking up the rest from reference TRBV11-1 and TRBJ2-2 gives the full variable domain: EAEVAQSPRYKITEKSQAVAFWCDPISGHATLYWYRQILGQGPELLVQFQDESVVDDSQLPKDRFSAERLKGVDSTLKIQPAELGDSAMYLCASSLFQNTGELFFGEGSRLTVL.

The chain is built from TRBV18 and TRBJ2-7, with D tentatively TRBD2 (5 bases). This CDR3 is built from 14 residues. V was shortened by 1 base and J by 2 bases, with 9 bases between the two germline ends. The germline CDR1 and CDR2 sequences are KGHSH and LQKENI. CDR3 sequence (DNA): TGTGCCAGCTCACCACAGGAGGTAGCCTACGAGCAGTACTTC. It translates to CASSPQEVAYEQYF.

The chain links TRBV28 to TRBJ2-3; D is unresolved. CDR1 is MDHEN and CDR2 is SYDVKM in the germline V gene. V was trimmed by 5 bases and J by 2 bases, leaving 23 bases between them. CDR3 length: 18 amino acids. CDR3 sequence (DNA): TGTGCCAGCAGTGATGAGACTGGGATCTCCCTTTACACAGATACGCAGTATTTT. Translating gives CASSDETGISLYTDTQYF.

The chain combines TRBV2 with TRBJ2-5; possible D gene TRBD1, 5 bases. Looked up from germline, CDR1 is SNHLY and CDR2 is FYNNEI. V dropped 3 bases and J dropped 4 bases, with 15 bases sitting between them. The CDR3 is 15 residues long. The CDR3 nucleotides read TGTGCCAGCAGTGAGTCTTCAGCCAGGGCAGAGACCCAGTACTTC. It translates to CASSESSARAETQYF.

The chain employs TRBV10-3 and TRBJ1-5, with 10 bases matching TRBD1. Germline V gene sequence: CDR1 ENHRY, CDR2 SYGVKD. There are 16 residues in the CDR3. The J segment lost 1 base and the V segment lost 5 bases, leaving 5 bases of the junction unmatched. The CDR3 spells CAISTTGGLSNQPQHF. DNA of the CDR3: TGTGCCATCAGTACGACAGGGGGCTTAAGCAATCAGCCCCAGCATTTT.

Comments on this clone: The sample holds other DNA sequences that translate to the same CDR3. The CDR3 spells CASSLQGFTEAFF. DNA of the CDR3: TGCGCCAGCAGCTTACAGGGATTCACTGAAGCTTTCTTT. The chain carries TRBV5-1 and TRBJ1-1, with D possibly being TRBD1 (6 bases). The germline V gene encodes CDR1 SGHRS and CDR2 YFSETQ. The V gene lost 2 bases and the J gene lost 4 bases, with 9 bases spanning the gap. The CDR3 has 13 residues.